A selection of T cell receptor beta chains follows, all from one sample in a study of control samples from healthy donors and cancer patients. Repertoires were generated with immunoSEQ multiplex PCR, while TCRdb's copy carries only in-frame clones and drops some. The table has around 68,000 clones, more than 80% seen once. The sequencing input was blood. Receptors originate from a man aged 60 to 75 in good health. CDR3s include the opening cysteine and the closing phenylalanine or tryptophan. A D gene is named only where the DNA matches it firmly. Where a row states a size, it is once, few, many or the class of an expanded clone; other rows omit it.

d_gene,v_gene,abundance,j_gene,CDR3aa,CDR3nt
NA,TRBV4-1,NA,TRBJ1-1,CASSQDDRWAEAFF,TGCGCCAGCAGCCAAGATGACCGGTGGGCTGAAGCTTTCTTT
NA,TRBV11-2,NA,TRBJ1-2,CASSGGRKRSYGYTF,TGTGCCAGCAGCGGGGGACGGAAAAGGAGCTATGGCTACACCTTC
TRBD1,TRBV5-1,NA,TRBJ1-1,CASSPRGTEAFF,TGCGCCAGCAGTCCCAGGGGGACTGAAGCTTTCTTT
NA,TRBV19,NA,TRBJ2-5,CASSPGLSSETQYF,TGTGCCAGTAGTCCGGGCCTCTCTTCGGAGACCCAGTACTTC
NA,TRBV4-2,NA,TRBJ2-6,CASSQQGRANVLTF,TGTGCCAGCAGCCAGCAGGGGAGGGCCAACGTCCTGACTTTC
NA,TRBV7-2,NA,TRBJ2-3,CASSLVLGNTQYF,TGTGCCAGCAGCTTAGTTCTGGGTAATACGCAGTATTTT
NA,TRBV3-1/TRBV3-2,NA,TRBJ1-1,CASSQASGGRGGTEAFF,TGTGCCAGCAGCCAAGCTTCTGGGGGCAGGGGCGGCACTGAAGCTTTCTTT
NA,TRBV4-3,NA,TRBJ1-2,CASSQGGGLYDGYTF,TGCGCCAGCAGCCAAGGAGGGGGGTTATATGATGGCTACACCTTC
TRBD1,TRBV28,NA,TRBJ2-7,CASSSTGQGYEQYF,TGTGCCAGCAGTTCAACGGGACAGGGGTACGAGCAGTACTTC
NA,TRBV5-8,few,TRBJ1-3,CASSLETGSGNTIYF,TGTGCCAGCAGCTTGGAGACAGGCTCTGGAAACACCATATATTTT
NA,TRBV3-1/TRBV3-2,NA,TRBJ2-1,CASSQDPADSSYNEQFF,TGTGCCAGCAGCCAAGATCCGGCCGACAGCTCCTACAATGAGCAGTTCTTC
NA,TRBV28,NA,TRBJ1-2,CASTNREYDYTF,TGTGCCAGCACCAATCGGGAGTATGACTACACCTTC
NA,TRBV19,few,TRBJ2-6,CASNRHSSGANVLTF,TGTGCCAGTAACAGACACAGCTCTGGGGCCAACGTCCTGACTTTC
NA,TRBV7-6,once,TRBJ1-4,CASSSGPGTNEKLFF,TGTGCCAGCAGCAGCGGCCCGGGCACTAATGAAAAACTGTTTTTT
TRBD1,TRBV7-2,once,TRBJ2-1,CASSPNNRGRDEQFF,TGTGCCAGCAGCCCGAACAACAGGGGGAGAGATGAGCAGTTCTTC
TRBD2,TRBV14,NA,TRBJ2-1,CASSQSRLASRDEQFF,TGTGCCAGCAGCCAATCCCGACTAGCGAGCAGGGATGAGCAGTTCTTC
TRBD2,TRBV7-3,NA,TRBJ2-1,CASSLGFGLAGGLSYNEQFF,TGTGCCAGCAGCTTAGGTTTCGGACTAGCGGGAGGGCTGAGCTACAATGAGCAGTTCTTC
TRBD1,TRBV7-8,NA,TRBJ2-7,CASSPDRAEQYF,TGTGCCAGCAGCCCGGACAGGGCCGAGCAGTACTTC
TRBD2,TRBV4-3,NA,TRBJ2-1,CASSHALAGGPREQFF,TGCGCCAGCAGCCATGCACTAGCGGGAGGGCCCCGTGAGCAGTTCTTC
TRBD2,TRBV3-1/TRBV3-2,NA,TRBJ2-3,CASSQGTSGRVGSTDTQYF,TGTGCCAGCAGCCAGGGGACTAGCGGGAGGGTTGGAAGCACAGATACGCAGTATTTT
NA,TRBV28,NA,TRBJ2-2,CATRDTNTGELFF,TGTGCCACCAGGGACACCAACACCGGGGAGCTGTTTTTT
NA,TRBV6-2/TRBV6-3,NA,TRBJ2-7,CASSYSARAGISYEQYF,TGTGCCAGCAGTTACTCCGCCAGGGCTGGGATTTCCTACGAGCAGTACTTC
NA,TRBV20-1,NA,TRBJ2-7,CSARLGIWQYF,TGCAGTGCCCGGTTGGGGATTTGGCAGTACTTC
TRBD2,TRBV19,NA,TRBJ2-3,CASSIGGGTSGLPDTQYF,TGTGCCAGTAGTATAGGTGGGGGGACTAGCGGGCTACCAGATACGCAGTATTTT
NA,TRBV6-5,few,TRBJ2-3,CASSNVVDTQYF,TGTGCCAGCAGTAACGTGGTAGATACGCAGTATTTT
TRBD2,TRBV6-6,NA,TRBJ2-1,CASSYQLAGGPNEQFF,TGTGCCAGCAGTTACCAACTAGCGGGAGGGCCCAATGAGCAGTTCTTC
NA,TRBV19,NA,TRBJ2-3,CASSPPGQVITDTQYF,TGTGCCAGTAGTCCACCGGGACAAGTAATCACAGATACGCAGTATTTT
TRBD1,TRBV11-2,NA,TRBJ2-5,CASSLTFGQGSETQYF,TGTGCCAGCAGCTTAACATTCGGACAGGGGTCGGAGACCCAGTACTTC
NA,TRBV6-2/TRBV6-3,NA,TRBJ2-5,CASSGQGVGETQYF,TGTGCCAGCAGTGGGCAGGGAGTGGGAGAGACCCAGTACTTC
NA,TRBV5-8,NA,TRBJ1-2,CASTEPGYYGYTF,TGTGCCAGCACCGAACCGGGATACTATGGCTACACCTTC
TRBD1,TRBV3-1/TRBV3-2,NA,TRBJ1-2,CASSTGQPPNYGYTF,TGTGCCAGCAGCACGGGACAGCCTCCTAACTATGGCTACACCTTC
NA,TRBV9,NA,TRBJ2-1,CASSVRRNPQRNEQFF,TGTGCCAGCAGCGTTAGAAGGAACCCGCAGCGTAATGAGCAGTTCTTC
TRBD2,TRBV30,NA,TRBJ2-5,CAWAGTRGGRETQYF,TGTGCCTGGGCAGGGACTAGAGGGGGTAGAGAGACCCAGTACTTC
NA,TRBV28,NA,TRBJ2-6,CASSSLASGANVLTF,TGTGCCAGCAGTTCGCTAGCGTCTGGGGCCAACGTCCTGACTTTC
NA,TRBV6-5,NA,TRBJ2-7,CASSRLRSSYEQYF,TGTGCCAGCAGTCGCCTTAGGAGCTCCTACGAGCAGTACTTC
TRBD1,TRBV9,NA,TRBJ1-3,CASSVGDSSGNTIYF,TGTGCCAGCAGCGTAGGGGACAGCTCTGGAAACACCATATATTTT
TRBD2,TRBV29-1,NA,TRBJ2-1,CSVNSGSLYNEQFF,TGCAGCGTGAATAGCGGGAGCCTCTACAATGAGCAGTTCTTC
TRBD1,TRBV7-9,few,TRBJ1-4,CASSDQGVWEKLFF,TGTGCCAGCAGCGATCAGGGGGTCTGGGAAAAACTGTTTTTT
NA,TRBV6-5,NA,TRBJ2-1,CASSLDQGRSDEQFF,TGTGCCAGCAGCCTGGACCAGGGGCGGAGCGATGAGCAGTTCTTC
NA,TRBV6-2/TRBV6-3,NA,TRBJ1-2,CASSYEGMSITF,TGTGCCAGCAGTTACGAAGGCATGAGTATTACCTTC
NA,TRBV5-1,NA,TRBJ1-3,CASSLDGASGNTIYF,TGCGCCAGCAGCTTGGATGGGGCCTCTGGAAACACCATATATTTT
TRBD2,TRBV6-6,NA,TRBJ2-7,CASSRNSGRPSYEQYF,TGTGCCAGCAGCCGGAATAGCGGGAGGCCCTCCTACGAGCAGTACTTC
NA,TRBV7-3,NA,TRBJ1-2,CASSLTRRTNYGYTF,TGTGCCAGCAGCTTAACCCGAAGAACTAACTATGGCTACACCTTC